This T cell receptor (beta chain) derives from a study of T cell responses to AZD1222 COVID-19 vaccine. Findings and limits, study-wide: Distributed over spike, vaccine-associated CD4 TCRs predominated at 160-218 and 743-854. Nearly half of spike-specific TCRs reportedly go after variant regions that carry no mutations. Clonal diversity may have been underestimated in mostly white British donors.

In regard to this clone: Its specificity is not known.

V gave up 5 bases and J gave up 13 bases, with 15 bases separating them. Per germline, CDR1 MGHDK and CDR2 SYGVNS. This CDR3 has 12 amino acids. Using immunoSEQ multiplex PCR, the repertoire was profiled, and TCRdb retains in-frame clones only, with some absent. There are 110,000 to 150,000 clones in the sample; 88% occur only once, and approximately 3% lies in the top ten. Pooling was applied to second doses at about 4 or about 12 weeks. This sequence joins TRBV25-1 and TRBJ2-1; possibly TRBD2 for D (6 bases). This specimen consisted of peripheral blood, obtained 28 days after the second AZD1222 dose. The sequence was collected from an adult who received the AZD1222 COVID-19 vaccine. The CDR3 spells CASSIRRDFQFF. CDR3 nucleotide sequence: TGTGCCAGCAGTATACGCCGGGACTTTCAGTTCTTC.